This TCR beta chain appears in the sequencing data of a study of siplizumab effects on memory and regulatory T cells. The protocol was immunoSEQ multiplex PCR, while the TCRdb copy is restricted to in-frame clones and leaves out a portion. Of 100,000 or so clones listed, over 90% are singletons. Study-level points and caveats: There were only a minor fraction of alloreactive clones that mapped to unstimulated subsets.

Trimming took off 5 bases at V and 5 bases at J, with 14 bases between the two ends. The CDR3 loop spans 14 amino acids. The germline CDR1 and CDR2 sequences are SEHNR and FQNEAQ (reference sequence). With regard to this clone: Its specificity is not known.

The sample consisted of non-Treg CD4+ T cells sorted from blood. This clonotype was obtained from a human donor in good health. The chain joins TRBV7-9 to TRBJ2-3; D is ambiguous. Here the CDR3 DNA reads TGTGCCAGCAGCGCGCTTGGCTCAGGAGATACGCAGTATTTT. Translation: CASSALGSGDTQYF.